These 4 T cell receptor beta chains were sequenced from one sample in a study of graft-versus-host responses after intestinal transplantation. The repertoire was sequenced with immunoSEQ multiplex PCR; TCRdb's copy has only in-frame clones and lacks some. Of tens of thousands of clones in the sample, approximately 95% are singletons; the top ten hold about 0.47%. The sample consisted of PBMCs, taken 156 days after intestinal transplant. Every receptor here comes from a human patient who received an intestinal transplant, so some T cells may come from the graft donor.

V usage is TRBV19 and J usage is TRBJ2-1; a possible D gene is TRBD1 (5 bases). V dropped 3 bases and J dropped 7 bases, with 10 bases sitting between them. CDR3 length equals 13 residues. Germline CDR1 and CDR2: LNHDA and SQIVND (reference sequence). CDR3 nucleotide sequence: TGTGCCAGTAGTATGGGGTACAGGAATGAGCAGTTCTTC. Translation gives CASSMGYRNEQFF.

V gene TRBV7-8 combines with J gene TRBJ2-3; 15 nucleotides line up with TRBD2. V shed 3 bases and J 7 bases; nucleotides not matched to a gene: 8. Germline V gives CDR1 SGHVS, CDR2 FQNEAQ. This CDR3 comprises 17 residues. The CDR3 DNA is TGTGCCAGCAGCTTTCGGGCCGGGACTAGCGGGGGGTATACGCAGTATTTT. This codes for CASSFRAGTSGGYTQYF.

The table lists this clone with a few counts. CDR3 loop: CATFSENTEAFF. CDR3 sequence (DNA): TGTGCCACCTTCTCCGAGAACACTGAAGCTTTCTTT. The rearrangement joins TRBV6-1 to TRBJ1-1; no clear D. Trimming removed 10 bases at V and 1 base at J, with 10 bases between. CDR1 and CDR2 from the germline V gene are MNHNS and SASEGT. The CDR3 has 12 amino acids.

The chain is built from TRBV13 and TRBJ2-1; D might be TRBD1 (5 bases). This CDR3 has 13 residues. From germline, CDR1 is PRHDT and CDR2 FYEKMQ (reference sequence). V shed 5 bases and J shed 10 bases, with 15 bases lying between them. The CDR3 coding sequence is TGTGCCAGCAGCCTACCCAGGGTTTGGGAGCAGTTCTTC. Its translation is CASSLPRVWEQFF. The whole variable domain, remainder taken from reference TRBV13 and TRBJ2-1, is AAGVIQSPRHLIKEKRETATLKCYPIPRHDTVYWYQQGPGQDPQFLISFYEKMQSDKGSIPDRFSAQQFSDYHSELNMSSLELGDSALYFCASSLPRVWEQFFGPGTRLTVL.